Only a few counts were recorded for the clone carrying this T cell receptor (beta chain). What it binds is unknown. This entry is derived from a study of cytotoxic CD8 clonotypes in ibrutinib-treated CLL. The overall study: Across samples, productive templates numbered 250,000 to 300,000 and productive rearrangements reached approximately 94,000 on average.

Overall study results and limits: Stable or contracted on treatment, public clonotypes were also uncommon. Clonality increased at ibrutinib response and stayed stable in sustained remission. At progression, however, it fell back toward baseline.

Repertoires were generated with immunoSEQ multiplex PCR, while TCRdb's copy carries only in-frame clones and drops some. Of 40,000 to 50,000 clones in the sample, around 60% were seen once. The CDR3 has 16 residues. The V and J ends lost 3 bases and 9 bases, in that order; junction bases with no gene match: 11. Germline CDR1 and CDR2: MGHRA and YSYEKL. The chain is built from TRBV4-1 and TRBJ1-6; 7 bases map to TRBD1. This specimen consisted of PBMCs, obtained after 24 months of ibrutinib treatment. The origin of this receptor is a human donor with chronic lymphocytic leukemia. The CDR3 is CASSQIQGYRISPLHF. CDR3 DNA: TGCGCCAGCAGCCAGATACAGGGGTATAGGATTTCACCCCTCCACTTT.